This T cell receptor (beta chain) was identified in a study of T cell repertoires in cytomegalovirus infection. Study details: Epitope selection comprised recently identified HLA-C-restricted CMV epitopes and well-studied HLA-B-restricted CMV epitopes. Indications came from public TCR beta signatures; they pointed to CMV infection and to a matching HLA type.

Germline assignment: CDR1 SEHNR and CDR2 FQNEAQ (reference sequence). This CDR3 spans 14 amino acids. The V end was cut by 6 bases, the J end by 4 bases, with 15 bases between. TCRdb re-called the reads with MiXCR, one entry per CDR3 protein. Of 700,000 to 950,000 distinct CDR3 sequences in the sample, about 33% were seen once. General study findings and limits: HLA-C-restricted, CMV-specific TCR beta clonotypes were dominant ex vivo.

This clonotype has a handful of counts. Its antigen remains unknown. Sequencing was performed on cultured CD8+ T cells from PBMCs, taken from culture after CMV antigen stimulation. The receptor comes from a human donor in good health (CMV status not recorded). Some clones in this sample may be carry-over from other donors' samples. V usage is TRBV7-9 and J usage is TRBJ2-5; D assignment may be TRBD1 or TRBD2 (5 bases each). CDR3 sequence (DNA): TGTGCCAGCAGGCCACCCGGGGCCGGAGAGACCCAGTACTTC. Protein: CASRPPGAGETQYF.